This T cell receptor beta chain was recovered during a study of cytomegalovirus exposure and HLA in healthy donors. PCR amplification relied on 60 Vbeta primers (plus 13 Jbeta primers). Assay used: immunoSEQ multiplex PCR; TCRdb lists only in-frame clones, some missing. The repertoire consists of under 200,000 clones, with about 82% occurring once and the leading ten covering 0.6% to 0.9%. This CDR3 has 16 amino acids. The germline V gene encodes CDR1 MNHEY and CDR2 SMNVEV (reference sequence). Unmatched junction bases numbered 12, after V lost 5 bases and J lost 5 bases. This clone was counted a few times.

Sequenced material: PBMCs. The receptor was isolated from a female donor in good health and CMV-seronegative. The chain links TRBV27 to TRBJ2-1, with 7 nucleotides matching TRBD1. CDR3 in DNA: TGTGCCAGCAGTACCTCCGGGACAGAGAACCACAATGAGCAGTTCTTC. Translating it yields CASSTSGTENHNEQFF.